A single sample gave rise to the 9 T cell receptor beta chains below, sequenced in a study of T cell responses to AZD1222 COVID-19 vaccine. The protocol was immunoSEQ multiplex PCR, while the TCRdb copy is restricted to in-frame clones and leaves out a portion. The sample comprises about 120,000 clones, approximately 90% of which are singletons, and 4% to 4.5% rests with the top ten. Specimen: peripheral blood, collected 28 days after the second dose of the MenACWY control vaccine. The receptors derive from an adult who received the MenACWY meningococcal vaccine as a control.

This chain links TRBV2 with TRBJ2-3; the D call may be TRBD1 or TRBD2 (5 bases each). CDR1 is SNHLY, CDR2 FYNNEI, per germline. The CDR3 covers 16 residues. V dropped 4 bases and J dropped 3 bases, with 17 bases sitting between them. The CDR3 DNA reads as TGTGCCAGCAGTGGACGGGACCCGGATGGGACAGATACGCAGTATTTT. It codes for CASSGRDPDGTDTQYF.

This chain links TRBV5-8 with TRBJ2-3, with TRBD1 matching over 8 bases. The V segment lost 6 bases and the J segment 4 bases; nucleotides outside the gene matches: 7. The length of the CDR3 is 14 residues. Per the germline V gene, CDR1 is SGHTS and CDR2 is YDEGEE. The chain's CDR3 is CASNRQGPADTQYF. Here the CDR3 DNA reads TGTGCCAGCAACCGACAGGGGCCAGCAGATACGCAGTATTTT.

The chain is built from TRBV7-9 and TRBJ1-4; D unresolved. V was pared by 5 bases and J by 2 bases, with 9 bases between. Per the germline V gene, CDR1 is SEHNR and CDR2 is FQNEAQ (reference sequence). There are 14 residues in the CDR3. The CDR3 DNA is TGTGCCAGCAGCGTCGGTCGGACTAATGAAAAACTGTTTTTT. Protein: CASSVGRTNEKLFF.

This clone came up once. The CDR3 reads CASSQDRGWEKLFF. DNA for the CDR3: TGTGCCAGCAGCCAGGACAGGGGGTGGGAAAAACTGTTTTTT. The chain joins TRBV27 to TRBJ1-4; the match to TRBD1 covers 10 bases. The J segment lost 8 bases and the V segment lost 6 bases, leaving 6 bases of the junction unmatched. The germline gives CDR1 MNHEY, CDR2 SMNVEV (reference sequence). The CDR3 has 14 amino acids.

The CDR3 sequence: CASSLPGWPQHF. In nucleotides, the CDR3 is TGTGCCAGCAGTTTGCCGGGGTGGCCCCAGCATTTT. The chain links TRBV28 to TRBJ1-5; D unclear. The CDR3 is 12 amino acids. V was pared by 3 bases and J by 9 bases, with 9 bases between. CDR1 and CDR2 from the germline V gene are MDHEN and SYDVKM.

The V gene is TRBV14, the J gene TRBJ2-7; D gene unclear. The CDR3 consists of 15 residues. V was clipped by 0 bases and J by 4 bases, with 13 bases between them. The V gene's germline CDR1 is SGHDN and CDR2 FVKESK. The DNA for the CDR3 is TGTGCCAGCAGCCAAGAGGTGGGGTCTGTTTACGAGCAGTACTTC. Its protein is CASSQEVGSVYEQYF.

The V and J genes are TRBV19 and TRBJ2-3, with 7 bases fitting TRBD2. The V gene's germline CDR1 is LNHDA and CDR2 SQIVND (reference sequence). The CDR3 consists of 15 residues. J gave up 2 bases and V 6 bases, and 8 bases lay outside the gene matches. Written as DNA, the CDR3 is TGTGCCAGTAGCACGATAGCGGGTGACACAGATACGCAGTATTTT. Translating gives CASSTIAGDTDTQYF.

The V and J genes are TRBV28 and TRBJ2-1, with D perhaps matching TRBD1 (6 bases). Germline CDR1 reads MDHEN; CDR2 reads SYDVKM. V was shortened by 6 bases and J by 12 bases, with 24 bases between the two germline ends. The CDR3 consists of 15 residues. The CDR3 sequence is CASSLNLGAFSGQFF. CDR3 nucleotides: TGTGCCAGCAGCCTAAACCTGGGGGCATTTAGTGGGCAGTTCTTC.

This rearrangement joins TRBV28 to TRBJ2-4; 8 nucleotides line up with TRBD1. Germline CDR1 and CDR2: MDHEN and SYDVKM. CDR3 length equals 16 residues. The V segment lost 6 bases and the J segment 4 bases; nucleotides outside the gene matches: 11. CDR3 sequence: CASSPGQGGRKNIQYF. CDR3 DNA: TGTGCCAGCAGCCCCGGACAGGGAGGCCGAAAAAACATTCAGTACTTC.